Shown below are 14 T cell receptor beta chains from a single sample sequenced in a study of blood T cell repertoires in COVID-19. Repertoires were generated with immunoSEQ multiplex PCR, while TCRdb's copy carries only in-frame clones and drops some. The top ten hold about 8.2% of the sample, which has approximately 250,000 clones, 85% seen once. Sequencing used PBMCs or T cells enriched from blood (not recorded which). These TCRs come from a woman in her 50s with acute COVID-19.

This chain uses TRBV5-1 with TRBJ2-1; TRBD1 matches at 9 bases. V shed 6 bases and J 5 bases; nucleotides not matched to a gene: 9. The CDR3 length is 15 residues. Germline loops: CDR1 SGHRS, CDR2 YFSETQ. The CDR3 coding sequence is TGCGCCAGCACCTCGAACAGGGGGCGCCACAATGAGCAGTTCTTC. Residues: CASTSNRGRHNEQFF.

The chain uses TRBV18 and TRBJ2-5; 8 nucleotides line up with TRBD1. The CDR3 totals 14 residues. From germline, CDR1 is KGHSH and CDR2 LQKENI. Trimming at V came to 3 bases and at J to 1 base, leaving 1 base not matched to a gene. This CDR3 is CASSPDRVQETQYF. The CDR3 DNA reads TGTGCCAGCTCACCGGACAGGGTCCAAGAGACCCAGTACTTC.

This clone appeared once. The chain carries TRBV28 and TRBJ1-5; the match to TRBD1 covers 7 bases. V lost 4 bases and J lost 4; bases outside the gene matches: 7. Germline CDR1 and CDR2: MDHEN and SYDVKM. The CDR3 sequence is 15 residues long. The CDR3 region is CASSSRTGGNQPQHF. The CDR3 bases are TGTGCCAGCAGTTCCCGGACAGGAGGGAATCAGCCCCAGCATTTT.

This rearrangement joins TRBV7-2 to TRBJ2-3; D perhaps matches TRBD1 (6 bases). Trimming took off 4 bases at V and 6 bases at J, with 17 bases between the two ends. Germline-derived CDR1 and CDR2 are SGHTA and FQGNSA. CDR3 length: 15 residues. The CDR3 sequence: CASSWVPGVGDTQYF. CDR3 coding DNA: TGTGCCAGCAGCTGGGTGCCAGGGGTTGGGGATACGCAGTATTTT.

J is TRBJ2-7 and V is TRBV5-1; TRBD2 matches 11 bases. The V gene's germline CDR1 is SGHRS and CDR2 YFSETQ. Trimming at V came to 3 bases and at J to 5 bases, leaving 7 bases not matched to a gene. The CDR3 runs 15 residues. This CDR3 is CASSSFSGGGNEQYF. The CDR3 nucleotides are TGCGCCAGCAGCTCCTTTAGCGGGGGGGGAAACGAGCAGTACTTC.

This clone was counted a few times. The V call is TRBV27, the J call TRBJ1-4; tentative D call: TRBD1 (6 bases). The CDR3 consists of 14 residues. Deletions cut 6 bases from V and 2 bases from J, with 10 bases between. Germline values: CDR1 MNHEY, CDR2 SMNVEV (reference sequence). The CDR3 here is CASSRGGTNEKLFF. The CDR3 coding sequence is TGTGCCAGCAGCCGAGGGGGTACTAATGAAAAACTGTTTTTT.

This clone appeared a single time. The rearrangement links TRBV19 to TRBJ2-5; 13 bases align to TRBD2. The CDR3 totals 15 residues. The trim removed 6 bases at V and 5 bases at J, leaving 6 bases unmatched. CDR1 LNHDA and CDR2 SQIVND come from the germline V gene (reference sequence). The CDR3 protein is CASSKLAGGRETQYF. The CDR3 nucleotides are TGTGCCAGTAGCAAACTAGCGGGGGGGCGTGAGACCCAGTACTTC.

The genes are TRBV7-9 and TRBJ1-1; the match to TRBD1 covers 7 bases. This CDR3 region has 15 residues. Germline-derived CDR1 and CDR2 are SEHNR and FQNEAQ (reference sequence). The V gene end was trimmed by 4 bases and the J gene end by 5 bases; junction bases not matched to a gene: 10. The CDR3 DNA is TGTGCCAGCAGCTCCCAGACAGGGCCGGGGACTGAAGCTTTCTTT. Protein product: CASSSQTGPGTEAFF.

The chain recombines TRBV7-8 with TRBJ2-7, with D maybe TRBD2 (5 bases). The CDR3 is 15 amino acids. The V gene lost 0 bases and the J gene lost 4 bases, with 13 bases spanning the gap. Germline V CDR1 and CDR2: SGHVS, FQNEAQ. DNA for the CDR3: TGTGCCAGCAGCTTAGCGGTCGGACTCAAATACGAGCAGTACTTC. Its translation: CASSLAVGLKYEQYF.

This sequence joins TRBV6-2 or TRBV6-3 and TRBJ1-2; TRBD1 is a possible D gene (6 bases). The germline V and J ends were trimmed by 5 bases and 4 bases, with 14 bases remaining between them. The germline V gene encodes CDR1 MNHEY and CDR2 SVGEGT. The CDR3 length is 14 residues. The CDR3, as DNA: TGTGCCAGCAGTGAGAGCGACAGGATCTATGGCTACACCTTC. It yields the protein CASSESDRIYGYTF.

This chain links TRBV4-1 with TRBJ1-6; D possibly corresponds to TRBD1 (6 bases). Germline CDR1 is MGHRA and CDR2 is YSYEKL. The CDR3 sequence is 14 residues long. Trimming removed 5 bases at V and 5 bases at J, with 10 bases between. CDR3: CASSEGDNNSPLHF. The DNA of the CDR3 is TGCGCCAGCAGCGAAGGGGACAATAATTCACCCCTCCACTTT.

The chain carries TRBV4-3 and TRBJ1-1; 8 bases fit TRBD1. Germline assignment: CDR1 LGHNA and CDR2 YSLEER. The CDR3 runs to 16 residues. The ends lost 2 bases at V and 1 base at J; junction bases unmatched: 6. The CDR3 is CASSQFTGTGNTEAFF. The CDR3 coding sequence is TGCGCCAGCAGCCAATTCACCGGGACAGGGAACACTGAAGCTTTCTTT.

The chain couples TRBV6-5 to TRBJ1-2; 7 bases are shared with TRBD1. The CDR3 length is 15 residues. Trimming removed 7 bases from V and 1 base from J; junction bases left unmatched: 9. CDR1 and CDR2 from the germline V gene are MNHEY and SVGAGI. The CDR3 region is CASTFDRALNYGYTF. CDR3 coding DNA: TGTGCCAGCACCTTTGACAGGGCCCTTAACTATGGCTACACCTTC.

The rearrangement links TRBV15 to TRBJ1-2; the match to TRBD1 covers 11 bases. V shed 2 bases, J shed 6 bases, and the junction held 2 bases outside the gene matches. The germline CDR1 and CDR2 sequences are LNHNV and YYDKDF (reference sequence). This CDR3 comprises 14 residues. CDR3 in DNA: TGTGCCACCAGCAGACCGGACAGGGGGCATGGCTACACCTTC. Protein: CATSRPDRGHGYTF.